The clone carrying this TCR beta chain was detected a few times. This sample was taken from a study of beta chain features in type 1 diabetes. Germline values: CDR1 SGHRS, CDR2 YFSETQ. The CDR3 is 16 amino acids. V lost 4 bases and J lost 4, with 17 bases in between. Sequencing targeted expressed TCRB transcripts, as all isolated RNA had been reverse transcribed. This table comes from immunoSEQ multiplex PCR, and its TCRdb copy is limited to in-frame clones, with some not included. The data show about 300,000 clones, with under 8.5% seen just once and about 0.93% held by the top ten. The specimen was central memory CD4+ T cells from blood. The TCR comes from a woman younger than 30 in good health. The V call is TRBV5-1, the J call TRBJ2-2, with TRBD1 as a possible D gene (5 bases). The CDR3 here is CASSISVGQSTGELFF. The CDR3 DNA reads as TGCGCCAGCAGCATAAGTGTAGGACAAAGCACCGGGGAGCTGTTTTTT.